Ten or more counts support the clone carrying this T cell receptor beta chain. This entry belongs to a study of regulatory T cells in long-lasting Graves disease. The time point denotes: newly diagnosed GD, antithyroid drugs for less than 3 months. Following extraction of RNA from PBMCs, that RNA was used to make the TCR library. V gave up 6 bases and J gave up 3 bases; unmatched junction bases: 11. CDR1 and CDR2 (germline): DFQATT, SNEGSKA (reference sequence). The CDR3 totals 15 residues. Relying on iRepertoire HTBI primers and Arm-PCR of CDR3 regions, the team built TCR beta libraries. TCRdb redid the calling of the multiplex PCR reads with MiXCR, one entry per CDR3 protein. The table records about 380,000 distinct CDR3 sequences, roughly a sixth of them present only once.

The chain uses TRBV20-1 and TRBJ2-5, with 9 bases lining up with TRBD1. The specimen comprised peripheral blood mononuclear cells (PBMCs), sampled at new diagnosis, from a patient treated with antithyroid drugs. This receptor was taken from a female donor with Graves disease. CDR3 sequence (DNA): TGCAGTGCCCACCCCGGGACAGGGTCTAAAGAGACCCAGTACTTC. It yields the protein CSAHPGTGSKETQYF.